This TCR beta chain was recovered during a study of blood T cell repertoires in COVID-19. On the study more broadly: Samples of COVID-19 (acute and convalescent) were obtained from the United States, Italy and Spain. PBMCs, B-cell-depleted T cells, or T cells were the source of the cDNA or gDNA that made up the material.

In the authors' methods: Reference gene primers were amplified, and this amplification served to estimate nucleated cell counts. The data were produced by immunoSEQ multiplex PCR, yet TCRdb's version contains in-frame clones alone and is incomplete. V, J and clone size reflect that table, while D and trimming were determined from the DNA. Of over 45,000 clones listed, approximately 90% are singletons. This clone was seen just once. Germline CDR1 and CDR2: LGHDT and YNNKEL (reference sequence). The CDR3 extends over 15 amino acids. Trimming removed 4 bases from V and 0 bases from J; junction bases left unmatched: 5.

The sequence was obtained from a woman aged 60-75 years with active COVID-19. The V gene is TRBV3-1 (or the pseudogene TRBV3-2), the J gene TRBJ1-2; 7 nucleotides agree with TRBD1. The sequenced material came from peripheral blood. For the CDR3, the DNA is TGTGCCAGCAGCCGAGGGACAGCGCCTAACTATGGCTACACCTTC. It yields the protein CASSRGTAPNYGYTF.